The 23 T cell receptor beta chains below all came from one sample that was sequenced in a study of blood T cell repertoires in COVID-19. The repertoire was sequenced with immunoSEQ multiplex PCR; TCRdb's copy has only in-frame clones and lacks some. The sample contains 270,000 or so clones, 90% of which appear only once. Sequencing used peripheral blood. The source of these receptors is a woman aged 55-69 years with COVID-19, enrolled during active disease.

The V call is TRBV4-1, the J call TRBJ1-2; D ambiguous. The CDR3 loop spans 16 amino acids. CDR1 and CDR2 from the germline V gene are MGHRA and YSYEKL. Trimming pared 1 base from V and 4 bases from J, leaving 16 bases between. This CDR3 reads CASSQARAGSFYGYTF. The CDR3 DNA sequence: TGCGCCAGCAGCCAAGCACGGGCTGGGAGTTTCTATGGCTACACCTTC.

The chain recombines TRBV2 with TRBJ1-2; possible D gene TRBD1, 6 bases. CDR1 and CDR2 (germline): SNHLY, FYNNEI. The CDR3 contains 15 residues. V was pared by 5 bases and J by 6 bases, with 19 bases between. The DNA of the CDR3 is TGTGCCAGCAGTTACCACAGGGCAGGGGCAGATGGCTACACCTTC. Translating gives CASSYHRAGADGYTF.

This clone was recorded only once. This chain links TRBV11-2 with TRBJ1-5, with 10 bases identical to TRBD1. V lost 1 base, J lost 11 bases, and 2 bases stayed unmatched. Looked up from germline, CDR1 is SGHAT and CDR2 is FQNNGV. The CDR3 loop spans 13 amino acids. The CDR3: CASSLVDRGTQHF. Written as DNA, the CDR3 is TGTGCCAGCAGCTTAGTGGACAGGGGGACCCAGCATTTT.

The chain links TRBV7-8 to TRBJ1-2, with D possibly TRBD1 on 6 matching bases. The CDR3 runs to 13 residues. Germline V gene lookup returns CDR1 SGHVS and CDR2 FQNEAQ. The V end lost 5 bases, the J end lost 1 base, and 8 bases lay between the germline ends. The CDR3 spells CASSPGVNYGYTF. CDR3 sequence (DNA): TGTGCCAGCAGCCCAGGGGTTAACTATGGCTACACCTTC.

J is TRBJ2-1 and V is TRBV4-3; 15 nucleotides align to TRBD2. The germline V gene encodes CDR1 LGHNA and CDR2 YSLEER. The CDR3 runs to 15 residues. Trimming cost V 3 bases and J 10 bases; bases outside gene matches: 4. This chain's CDR3 is CASSHGLAGGQEQFF. The CDR3, as DNA: TGCGCCAGCAGCCACGGACTAGCGGGGGGGCAGGAGCAGTTCTTC.

To note about this clone: Other nucleotide sequences from this sample produce the same CDR3. This chain links TRBV7-2 with TRBJ1-2; D possibly corresponds to TRBD1 (5 bases). Trimming removed 5 bases from V and 8 bases from J, with 18 bases in between. Germline V gene lookup returns CDR1 SGHTA and CDR2 FQGNSA. CDR3 length: 14 residues. The CDR3 here is CASSPRGGGYGYTF. CDR3 DNA: TGTGCCAGCAGCCCCCGTGGGGGAGGGTACGGCTACACCTTC.

The chain has TRBV25-1 and TRBJ1-4, with a possible D match to TRBD1 (6 bases). Germline-derived CDR1 and CDR2 are MGHDK and SYGVNS. The germline V and J ends were trimmed by 1 base and 4 bases, with 13 bases remaining between them. The CDR3 has 16 amino acids. For the CDR3, the DNA is TGTGCCAGCAGTGAATTCGGGGGGCAGGATAATGAAAAACTGTTTTTT. It yields the protein CASSEFGGQDNEKLFF. The full variable domain, with the rest looked up from reference TRBV25-1 and TRBJ1-4, is EADIYQTPRYLVIGTGKKITLECSQTMGHDKMYWYQQDPGMELHLIHYSYGVNSTEKGDLSSESTVSRIRTEHFPLTLESARPSHTSQYLCASSEFGGQDNEKLFFGSGTQLSVL.

This clone was detected only once. The genes are TRBV4-3 and TRBJ2-7, with 10 bases lining up with TRBD2. The trim removed 1 base at V and 2 bases at J, leaving 2 bases unmatched. CDR1 is LGHNA and CDR2 is YSLEER in the germline V gene. CDR3 length: 15 amino acids. Here the CDR3 DNA reads TGCGCCAGCAGCCAAGTAAGCGGGGGGGCCTACGAGCAGTACTTC. It encodes CASSQVSGGAYEQYF.

The rearrangement uses TRBV19 and TRBJ1-5, with TRBD1 identical over 8 bases. V shed 2 bases, J shed 2 bases, and the junction held 5 bases outside the gene matches. The CDR3 loop spans 16 amino acids. Germline-derived CDR1 and CDR2 are LNHDA and SQIVND (reference sequence). The CDR3 sequence: CASSISQGGGNQPQHF. For the CDR3, the DNA is TGTGCCAGTAGTATATCACAGGGGGGCGGCAATCAGCCCCAGCATTTT.

The rearrangement links TRBV7-3 to TRBJ1-1; 7 positions match TRBD1. V shed 4 bases, J shed 5 bases, and the junction held 7 bases outside the gene matches. Germline V gene sequence: CDR1 SGHTA, CDR2 FQGTGA. The CDR3 has 14 residues. The CDR3, as DNA: TGTGCCAGCAGCTCGGGACAGACGCGGACTGAAGCTTTCTTT. As protein: CASSSGQTRTEAFF.

The chain couples TRBV27 to TRBJ2-3, with a tentative D call TRBD2 (6 bases). Looked up from germline, CDR1 is MNHEY and CDR2 is SMNVEV (reference sequence). With 8 bases removed from V and 6 bases from J, the gap between germline ends came to 12 bases. There are 12 residues in the CDR3. The DNA of the CDR3 is TGTGCCAGCTCTTTTGGGGGGGATACGCAGTATTTT. Its protein is CASSFGGDTQYF.

The chain employs TRBV30 and TRBJ1-2; D unclear. The CDR3 is made up of 14 amino acids. Germline V gene lookup returns CDR1 GTSNPN and CDR2 SVGIG (reference sequence). Trimming took 0 bases from V and 7 from J, leaving 15 bases between them. CDR3 loop: CAWSVYRGLGGYTF. The CDR3 nucleotides read TGTGCCTGGAGTGTCTATCGGGGATTAGGTGGCTACACCTTC.

CDR3: CASSLGASNTDTQYF. In DNA form, the CDR3 reads TGTGCCAGCAGCTTAGGCGCTAGCAACACAGATACGCAGTATTTT. The chain links TRBV7-3 to TRBJ2-3; tentatively, D is TRBD2 (5 bases). Germline lookup yields CDR1 SGHTA and CDR2 FQGTGA. The length of the CDR3 is 15 residues. Between the trimmed V and J ends, which lost 2 bases and 2 bases, there was a span of 11 bases.

The chain has TRBV7-9 and TRBJ1-1; 8 bases align to TRBD1. The germline gives CDR1 SEHNR, CDR2 FQNEAQ (reference sequence). The length of the CDR3 is 14 residues. V was clipped by 8 bases and J by 3 bases; unmatched bases: 8. As DNA, the CDR3 is TGTGCCAGCGGATCAGGGGGCCCGGACACTGAAGCTTTCTTT. It is translated as CASGSGGPDTEAFF.

The V gene is TRBV5-1, the J gene TRBJ2-5; 9 bases agree with TRBD1. This CDR3 has 15 residues. Germline V gene sequence: CDR1 SGHRS, CDR2 YFSETQ. The J segment lost 4 bases and the V segment lost 0 bases, leaving 4 bases of the junction unmatched. The CDR3 coding sequence is TGCGCCAGCAGCTTGGTCACAGGGGGCTTAGAGACCCAGTACTTC. Its protein product is CASSLVTGGLETQYF.

The table lists this clone with a few counts. The rearrangement uses TRBV10-3 and TRBJ2-1; 8 positions agree with TRBD1. Trimming removed 8 bases from V and 5 bases from J; junction bases left unmatched: 8. The CDR3 totals 14 residues. Germline loops: CDR1 ENHRY, CDR2 SYGVKD. The CDR3 coding sequence is TGTGCCATCGGCGGACAGGGAGGCCACAATGAGCAGTTCTTC. This sequence encodes CAIGGQGGHNEQFF.

The CDR3 DNA is TGTGCCAGCAGCTTGACAGGGGGTCGAAACACCATATATTTT. Amino acid sequence: CASSLTGGRNTIYF. The V gene is TRBV7-8, the J gene TRBJ1-3; 9 bases are a match to TRBD1. Germline V gene data show CDR1 as SGHVS and CDR2 as FQNEAQ. The CDR3 spans 14 residues. V was pared by 3 bases and J by 5 bases, with 2 bases of the junction left unmatched.

This rearrangement joins TRBV11-2 to TRBJ1-1, with 10 bases aligning to TRBD1. From germline, CDR1 is SGHAT and CDR2 FQNNGV. J was trimmed by 1 base and V by 3 bases; bases with no gene match: 2. The CDR3 is 15 residues long. The CDR3 nucleotides read TGTGCCAGCAGCTTGACAGGGGGCTGGAACACTGAAGCTTTCTTT. It yields the protein CASSLTGGWNTEAFF.

This clone was recorded only once. This sample also contains other DNA sequences that code for the same CDR3. CDR3 coding DNA: TGTGCCAGCAGCGCCCGAGGAGGTAACACTGAAGCTTTCTTT. Protein product: CASSARGGNTEAFF. This chain uses TRBV9 with TRBJ1-1; D call uncertain. Germline CDR1 and CDR2: SGDLS and YYNGEE. The V gene lost 3 bases and the J gene lost 2 bases, with 11 bases spanning the gap. CDR3 length equals 14 residues.

The rearrangement joins TRBV18 to TRBJ2-2; D ambiguous. V dropped 4 bases and J dropped 0 bases, with 12 bases sitting between them. Germline V gene lookup returns CDR1 KGHSH and CDR2 LQKENI. This CDR3 is built from 16 residues. The CDR3 loop is CASSRTAETNTGELFF. The CDR3 DNA follows: TGTGCCAGCTCACGCACGGCGGAGACGAACACCGGGGAGCTGTTTTTT.

The chain couples TRBV3-1 (or the pseudogene TRBV3-2) to TRBJ2-5, with 11 bases matching TRBD2. CDR1 is LGHDT, CDR2 YNNKEL, per germline (reference sequence). The CDR3 extends over 17 amino acids. The trim removed 1 base at V and 2 bases at J, leaving 6 bases unmatched. The CDR3 sequence: CASSQGGVAGGQETQYF. The CDR3 coding sequence is TGTGCCAGCAGCCAAGGAGGGGTAGCGGGGGGGCAAGAGACCCAGTACTTC.

The chain carries TRBV14 and TRBJ1-2, with D uncertain. Germline V gene sequence: CDR1 SGHDN, CDR2 FVKESK. Between the trimmed V and J ends, which lost 5 bases and 6 bases, there was a span of 13 bases. The CDR3 spans 13 residues. The CDR3 nucleotides are TGTGCCAGCAGCGTAAGTCAGACACATGGCTACACCTTC. It codes for CASSVSQTHGYTF.

The chain recombines TRBV6-6 with TRBJ1-1; tentative D call: TRBD1 (5 bases). The CDR3 spans 16 residues. V lost 5 bases and J 4 bases, leaving 20 bases between the germline ends. The germline V gene has CDR1 MNHNY and CDR2 SVGAGI (reference sequence). In nucleotides, the CDR3 is TGTGCCAGCAGTAAACTTAGGACGGGGGAGTCCACTGAAGCTTTCTTT. This encodes CASSKLRTGESTEAFF.